The present T cell receptor (beta chain) was sequenced within a study of T cell responses to AZD1222 COVID-19 vaccine. Whole-study results and caveats: The donors showed a predominance of white British ancestry and of females, with possible underestimation of clonal diversity. Reportedly, nearly half of unique spike TCRs recognized epitopes outside B.1.351/B.1.1.7 mutations.

CDR3 size: 18 residues. Looked up from germline, CDR1 is LNHDA and CDR2 is SQIVND (reference sequence). V gave up 2 bases and J gave up 0 bases, with 19 bases separating them. On this clone: Its specificity is not known.

Libraries were prepared by immunoSEQ multiplex PCR; TCRdb keeps only in-frame clonotypes and omits some of them. The sample has about 160,000 clones; around 89% are singletons. Doses given second, at about 4 or about 12 weeks, were pooled. The clonotype comes from an adult who received the AZD1222 COVID-19 vaccine. Sequencing used peripheral blood, obtained 28 days after the second AZD1222 dose. The chain employs TRBV19 and TRBJ1-1; D gene ambiguous. The CDR3 region is CASSIRRLTEKLNTEAFF. CDR3 DNA sequence: TGTGCCAGTAGTATAAGGCGCCTGACGGAGAAACTGAACACTGAAGCTTTCTTT. Combining the CDR3 with reference TRBV19 and TRBJ1-1 gives the whole variable domain DGGITQSPKYLFRKEGQNVTLSCEQNLNHDAMYWYRQDPGQGLRLIYYSQIVNDFQKGDIAEGYSVSREKKESFPLTVTSAQKNPTAFYLCASSIRRLTEKLNTEAFFGQGTRLTVV.